Described below is a single TCR beta chain sequence and its context. Germline V gene lookup returns CDR1 MNHEY and CDR2 SVGEGT. The V gene end was trimmed by 5 bases and the J gene end by 5 bases; junction bases not matched to a gene: 5. This CDR3 contains 15 residues. This specimen comes from a study of blood T cell repertoires in COVID-19. In the study overall: The United States, Italy and Spain supplied acute and convalescent COVID-19 samples. T cells, B-cell-depleted T cells, or PBMCs provided the cDNA or gDNA that served as material.

Under the authors' procedure: By means of reference gene primer amplification, nucleated cell counts were estimated. Sequencing was performed with immunoSEQ multiplex PCR; in TCRdb, only in-frame clones are kept and a portion is missing. V, J and clone size derive from that table, while D and trimming were established from the DNA sequence. The sample has 150,000 to 200,000 clones, over 85% seen once. V gene TRBV6-2 or TRBV6-3 combines with J gene TRBJ1-5; 11 bases match TRBD1. The source is a woman between 50 and 59 years old with acute or convalescent COVID-19. The sequencing sample was made of peripheral blood. This CDR3 reads CASSTRTGGHQPQHF. DNA for the CDR3: TGTGCCAGCAGTACACGGACAGGGGGCCATCAGCCCCAGCATTTT.